This is a list of T cell receptor beta chains from one sample in a study of CD8 T cells in Susac syndrome. TCRdb re-derived calls from the immunoSEQ multiplex PCR reads in MiXCR, one entry per CDR3 protein. The data hold a few hundred thousand distinct CDR3 sequences, with roughly 90% observed a single time. The sequenced sample consisted of CD8+ T cells from PBMCs. All receptors come from a human donor with multiple sclerosis. The CDR3 runs from the conserved cysteine through the conserved F or W. The order of the fields is D gene, J gene, clone size, V gene, CDR3 DNA, CDR3 protein. The D gene is left open where the match is weak. Size tells how often a clone was seen (once, few, many) or the class of an expanded clone, and some rows leave it out.

NA TRBJ2-7 NA TRBV7-3 TGTGCCAGCAGCTCAACAGGGTTAAGCGAGCAGTACTTC CASSSTGLSEQYF
TRBD1 TRBJ2-7 NA TRBV27 TGTGCCAGCAAGACAGGGGGCCTGACCTACGAGCAGTACTTC CASKTGGLTYEQYF
NA TRBJ1-1 NA TRBV19 TGTGCCAGTAGTATTACGCAGGGAACTGAAGCTTTCTTT CASSITQGTEAFF
NA TRBJ2-5 NA TRBV27 TGTGCCAGCAGTCCGCGGACAGAACAAGAGACCCAGTACTTC CASSPRTEQETQYF
TRBD1 TRBJ2-3 NA TRBV19 TGTGCCAGTAGTGTGGGACAGGGAAGCGGCACAGATACGCAGTATTTT CASSVGQGSGTDTQYF
NA TRBJ2-5 NA TRBV27 TGTGCCAGCAGTTTATCAGTAGGGGGGCAAGAGACCCAGTACTTC CASSLSVGGQETQYF
TRBD2 TRBJ2-1 few TRBV7-9 TGTGCCAGCAGCCAAAGCGGGGGGCCTTACAATGAGCAGTTCTTC CASSQSGGPYNEQFF
NA TRBJ1-1 NA TRBV5-1 TGCGCCAGCAGCTTGGTAGGGGGACTCGAGGCTGAAGCTTTCTTT CASSLVGGLEAEAFF
NA TRBJ1-2 NA TRBV4-1 TGCGCCAGCAGCCAAGAAATTAGACAGGACAGCTATGGCTACACCTTC CASSQEIRQDSYGYTF
TRBD1 TRBJ2-7 NA TRBV10-3 TGTGCCATCAGTGAGAACGTGATTTGGGACAGCCCCTACGAGCAGTACTTC CAISENVIWDSPYEQYF
TRBD1 TRBJ2-7 few TRBV4-3 TGCGCCAGCAGCCAGGGACAGGGGAACTACGAGCAGTACTTC CASSQGQGNYEQYF
NA TRBJ2-5 NA TRBV6-2/TRBV6-3 TGTGCCAGCAGTTACGGGCAGGGGATACTCCAAGAGACCCAGTACTTC CASSYGQGILQETQYF
NA TRBJ2-7 NA TRBV11-2 TGTGCCAGCAGCTCCACTGGCGGACCCTACGAGCAGTACTTC CASSSTGGPYEQYF
TRBD2 TRBJ2-1 once TRBV9 TGTGCCAGCAGCGTGTGGGCGGGAGGGACCTATCGGGATGAGCAGTTCTTC CASSVWAGGTYRDEQFF
NA TRBJ1-1 once TRBV12-3/TRBV12-4 TGTGCCAGCAGGGTAGGGTTGACCACTGAAGCTTTCTTT CASRVGLTTEAFF
NA TRBJ2-7 NA TRBV2 TGTGCCAGCACCTCGGCTACCTACGAGCAGTACTTC CASTSATYEQYF
NA TRBJ2-1 NA TRBV9 TGTGCCAGCAGCGCGCGGTATGAGCAGTTCTTC CASSARYEQFF
TRBD2 TRBJ2-3 NA TRBV6-4 TGTGCCAGCAGTGACTCTGGCGGGGGGGAAGTAGATACGCAGTATTTT CASSDSGGGEVDTQYF
NA TRBJ1-4 once TRBV4-2 TGTGCCAGCAGCCCATCCCCGGGGCAGGTAAAACTGTTTTTT CASSPSPGQVKLFF
NA TRBJ2-1 NA TRBV14 TGTGCCAGCAGCCCGGGACCGCTGCTGGGGTCCTACAATGAGCAGTTCTTC CASSPGPLLGSYNEQFF
TRBD1 TRBJ2-3 NA TRBV28 TGTGCCAGCAGTTTAGGGACAGGGGTTTTATTGGATACGCAGTATTTT CASSLGTGVLLDTQYF
TRBD2 TRBJ2-4 NA TRBV27 TGTGCCAGCAGTTTATCGGGTGGGACTAGCGGGGGAAACATTCAGTACTTC CASSLSGGTSGGNIQYF
NA TRBJ2-5 NA TRBV12-3/TRBV12-4 TGTGCCAGCTGGAATGGGCTCCTCCCGGGGTTGGAGACCCAGTACTTC CASWNGLLPGLETQYF
NA TRBJ2-4 once TRBV9 TGTGCCAGCAGCGCCTCCGACGGAAACATTCAGTACTTC CASSASDGNIQYF
NA TRBJ2-7 NA TRBV20-1 TGCAGTGCTAGAGATCGGGCGGTAGCCTACGAGCAGTACTTC CSARDRAVAYEQYF
NA TRBJ1-1 NA TRBV7-9 TGTGCCAGCAGCCCCCCGCAGAACACTGAAGCTTTCTTT CASSPPQNTEAFF
TRBD1 TRBJ1-5 NA TRBV6-2/TRBV6-3 TGTGCCAGCAGTCCTGGGACAGGGGAGAATCAGCCCCAGCATTTT CASSPGTGENQPQHF
TRBD1 TRBJ2-7 NA TRBV19 TGTGCCAGTAGCCCCCTAGGGGGCGTCTACGAGCAGTACTTC CASSPLGGVYEQYF
TRBD1 TRBJ2-3 NA TRBV27 TGTGCCAGCAGAGATAGGACAGGGGGAGGCACAGATACGCAGTATTTT CASRDRTGGGTDTQYF
TRBD1 TRBJ1-5 NA TRBV27 TGTGCCAGCAGTTTATACCAGGGGGGTCAGCCCCAGCATTTT CASSLYQGGQPQHF
NA TRBJ2-1 NA TRBV29-1 TGCAGCGTTGAGACTGAGGGGGTCGGTAATGAGCAGTTCTTC CSVETEGVGNEQFF
NA TRBJ2-5 NA TRBV7-2 TGTGCCAGCAGCCTTGGTTTCGCGACTAGTGAGGGGACCCAGTACTTC CASSLGFATSEGTQYF
NA TRBJ2-3 NA TRBV11-2 TGTGCCAGCAGCTTAGGGTGGGACGGTGACACAGATACGCAGTATTTT CASSLGWDGDTDTQYF
NA TRBJ2-7 NA TRBV6-2/TRBV6-3 TGTGCCAGCAGTTACGGAGGGGCCTCGGTCGAGCAGTACTTC CASSYGGASVEQYF
TRBD1 TRBJ1-5 NA TRBV9 TGTGCCAGCAGCGGACAGGGTGAGGGCAATCAGCCCCAGCATTTT CASSGQGEGNQPQHF
TRBD2 TRBJ2-7 NA TRBV6-2/TRBV6-3 TGTGCCAGCAGTTACTTGGCGGGAGATGGCTACGAGCAGTACTTC CASSYLAGDGYEQYF
NA TRBJ2-1 NA TRBV7-9 TGTGCCAGCAGCTTCGCAGGTTTGGGCAATGAGCAGTTCTTC CASSFAGLGNEQFF
NA TRBJ1-1 NA TRBV27 TGTGCCAGCAGTTTCCGTGGAGAGGGTAACGTGTTTGCCACTGAAGCTTTCTTT CASSFRGEGNVFATEAFF
TRBD2 TRBJ2-2 once TRBV20-1 TGCAGTGCGATGACTAGCCTCGGACCCGGGGAGCTGTTTTTT CSAMTSLGPGELFF
TRBD1 TRBJ2-5 NA TRBV5-1 TGCGCCAGAGACAGGGGCCAAGAGACCCAGTACTTC CARDRGQETQYF
NA TRBJ2-1 NA TRBV6-2/TRBV6-3 TGTGCCAGCAGTTACCTCCCTAAGCTAGCGAACGGGAGTGAGCAGTTCTTC CASSYLPKLANGSEQFF
NA TRBJ2-7 few TRBV27 TGTGCCAGCAGTCGTGGACAGACCTACGAGCAGTACTTC CASSRGQTYEQYF
NA TRBJ2-3 NA TRBV20-1 TGCAGTGCTAGATCCGATGACGGCACAGATACGCAGTATTTT CSARSDDGTDTQYF
TRBD1 TRBJ2-3 once TRBV20-1 TGCAGTGCTGGGGGGACAGGGGGCTATGGAGTTAGTTTCCCCGGCACAGATACGCAGTATTTT CSAGGTGGYGVSFPGTDTQYF
NA TRBJ2-7 NA TRBV2 TGTGCCAGCAGTGTCCGTGTCTACGAGCAGTACTTC CASSVRVYEQYF
NA TRBJ2-2 once TRBV7-9 TGTGCCAGCGCAGGGGACACCGGGGAGCTGTTTTTT CASAGDTGELFF
TRBD2 TRBJ2-3 NA TRBV20-1 TGCAGTGCTCCCCCGGGGGGGCTGGCAGATACGCAGTATTTT CSAPPGGLADTQYF
NA TRBJ2-7 NA TRBV4-2 TGTGCCAGCAGCCAAGTGACTGCCGTGGGAGACGAGCAGTACTTC CASSQVTAVGDEQYF
TRBD2 TRBJ2-1 once TRBV7-2 TGTGCCAGCAGGGGGGGGCGGACTAGCGGCTACAATGAGCAGTTCTTC CASRGGRTSGYNEQFF
NA TRBJ2-7 NA TRBV4-2 TGTGCCAGCAGCCAAGGGGCGGGACTGGTCTCCTACGAGCAGTACTTC CASSQGAGLVSYEQYF
NA TRBJ2-3 NA TRBV30 TGTGCCTGCACCTCCGGACCCCGCGGCACAGATACGCAGTATTTT CACTSGPRGTDTQYF